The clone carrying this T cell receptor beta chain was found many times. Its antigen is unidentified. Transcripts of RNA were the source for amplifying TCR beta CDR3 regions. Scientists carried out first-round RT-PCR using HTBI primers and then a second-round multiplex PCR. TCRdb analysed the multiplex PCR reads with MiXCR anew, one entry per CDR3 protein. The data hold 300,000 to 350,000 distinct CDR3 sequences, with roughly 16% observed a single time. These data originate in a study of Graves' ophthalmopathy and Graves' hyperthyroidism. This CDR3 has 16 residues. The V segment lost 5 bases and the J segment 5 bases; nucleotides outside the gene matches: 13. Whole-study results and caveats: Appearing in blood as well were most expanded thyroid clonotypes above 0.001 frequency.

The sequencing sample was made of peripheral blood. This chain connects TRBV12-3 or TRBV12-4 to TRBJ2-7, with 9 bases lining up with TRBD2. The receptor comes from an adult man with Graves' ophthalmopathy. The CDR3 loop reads CASSVRAGLALDEQYF. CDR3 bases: TGTGCCAGCAGTGTCCGGGCGGGACTAGCTTTGGACGAGCAGTACTTC.